Given below is one T cell receptor beta chain in context. Its antigen is undetermined. This entry comes from a study of T cell repertoires in cytomegalovirus infection. Study results and limitations: The ex vivo response showed dominance by HLA-C-restricted CMV-specific TCR beta clonotypes.

TCRdb re-called the reads through MiXCR, storing one row per CDR3 protein. The sample carries over 450,000 distinct CDR3 sequences, around 10% recorded once. Sample: PBMCs. The source is a human donor in good health (CMV status not recorded). Some clones in this sample may be carry-over from other donors' samples.

The CDR3 is CASSSPEEQFF. CDR3 coding DNA: TGTGCCAGCAGTTCTCCGGAAGAGCAGTTCTTC. The rearrangement joins TRBV12-3 or TRBV12-4 to TRBJ2-1, with D unclear. This CDR3 is 11 amino acids long. V lost 4 bases, J lost 10 bases, and 8 bases lay in between.